This TCR beta chain was recorded in a study of OX40 agonist ivuxolimab in advanced cancers. Overall study context: Dose-escalation patients were diagnosed with hepatocellular carcinoma, melanoma, renal cell cancer or head and neck cancer. Partial responses were recorded for three patients, including one with hepatocellular carcinoma and two with cutaneous melanoma. Study findings and constraints: Both blood CD4+ and CD8+ T cells showed clonal growth by week 6 at 0.1 to 3.0 mg/kg.

The V gene lost 3 bases and the J gene lost 6 bases, with 11 bases spanning the gap. CDR3 length: 13 amino acids. Germline V lookup: CDR1 SGHDT, CDR2 YYEEEE. On cycle 4 day 1 and cycle 7 day 1, as well as at baseline, blood was sampled. Sequencing was performed with immunoSEQ multiplex PCR; in TCRdb, only in-frame clones are kept and a portion is missing. The table shows fewer than 45,000 clones, with approximately 80% occurring only once. To note about this clone: Its antigen is as yet unknown.

The sequence was collected from an adult with an advanced solid tumor such as melanoma, head and neck, liver or kidney cancer. This chain links TRBV5-6 with TRBJ2-3; D may be TRBD2 (5 bases). Source: CD4+ or CD8+ T cells sorted from blood, taken in a trial of the OX40 agonist ivuxolimab. The CDR3 reads CASSSWEFDTQYF. The CDR3 coding sequence is TGTGCCAGCAGCTCATGGGAGTTTGATACGCAGTATTTT.